This is a list of T cell receptor beta chains from one sample in a study of blood T cells in healthy people across ages. TCRdb independently ran MiXCR on the 5' RACE reads; one entry per CDR3 protein. The table records 1,300,000 or so distinct CDR3 sequences, approximately 59% of them present only once. The sequenced sample consisted of blood. These receptors were collected from a man younger than 35 in good health. CDR3s include the opening cysteine and the closing phenylalanine or tryptophan. D genes are given only for firm matches. Expanded clones are given a class, and other clones once, few, many or no size at all.

cdr3_nt cdr3_aa d_call v_call clone_size cdr3_length j_call
TGTGCCAGCAGTAGGACAGGGGGTTGGGGTGTTTCGGGCTACACCTTC CASSRTGGWGVSGYTF TRBD1 TRBV12-3/TRBV12-4 once 16 TRBJ1-2
TGTGCCAGCGGGAGGACCGGGGAAAAACTGTTTTTT CASGRTGEKLFF NA TRBV28 NA 12 TRBJ1-4
TGTGCCAGCAGCGTAGAGGGTGGTGGAGGGTACGAGCAGTACTTC CASSVEGGGGYEQYF NA TRBV9 NA 15 TRBJ2-7
TGCAGCTCCTCGGACAGCCACCAAGAGACCCAGTACTTC CSSSDSHQETQYF NA TRBV29-1 few 13 TRBJ2-5
TGTGCCAGCACCCGGGTAGGAACTGGGGCCAACGTCCTGACTTTC CASTRVGTGANVLTF NA TRBV5-4 NA 15 TRBJ2-6
TGCGCCAGCAGCCAGGTACAGGGGCCGAGCACTGAAGCTTTCTTT CASSQVQGPSTEAFF TRBD1 TRBV4-1 NA 15 TRBJ1-1
TGCGCCAGCAGCCAAGACTCCGGGTTCTCCTACGAGCAGTACTTC CASSQDSGFSYEQYF NA TRBV4-3 NA 15 TRBJ2-7
TGTGCCAGCACGTTCGGGGGAGATACGCAGTATTTT CASTFGGDTQYF NA TRBV12-3/TRBV12-4 NA 12 TRBJ2-3
TGCGCCAGCAGCCAAGATCCACAGAATAACTGCGAGCAGTACTTC CASSQDPQNNCEQYF NA TRBV4-1 NA 15 TRBJ2-7
TGCGCCAGCAGTGAGTCCGGGACCTCCTATCCCGACGAGCAGTACTTC CASSESGTSYPDEQYF NA TRBV10-2 NA 16 TRBJ2-7
TGTGCCAGCAGCTCCGGGACAGGTATCCAAGAGACCCAGTACTTC CASSSGTGIQETQYF TRBD1 TRBV27 NA 15 TRBJ2-5
TGTGCCAGCAGCCCCCGATACGGGAACACCGGGGAGCTGTTTTTT CASSPRYGNTGELFF NA TRBV7-9 few 15 TRBJ2-2
TGTGCCAGCAGTTTATATACCGGGAGATCGCGTGAGCAGTTCTTC CASSLYTGRSREQFF NA TRBV27 few 15 TRBJ2-1
TGTGCCAGCAGTTTAGGACAGAAAAGTGAGCAGTTCTTC CASSLGQKSEQFF NA TRBV12-3/TRBV12-4 NA 13 TRBJ2-1
TGTGCCAGCAGCTTAATGAGGGGCATCAATCAGCCCCAGCATTTT CASSLMRGINQPQHF NA TRBV7-2 NA 15 TRBJ1-5
TGTGCCGCAACTTGGTCCAGCTCCTACGAGCAGTACTTC CAATWSSSYEQYF NA TRBV10-3 few 13 TRBJ2-7
TGCAGTGCTAGAGTTGCGTACTACAATGAGCAGTTCTTC CSARVAYYNEQFF NA TRBV20-1 NA 13 TRBJ2-1
TGTGCCAGCAGTGACCGAGGGGGGGTGGGCTATGGCTACACCTTC CASSDRGGVGYGYTF NA TRBV25-1 NA 15 TRBJ1-2
TGTGCCAGCAAAGGGACAGGGGTGATTAGCAATCAGCCCCAGCATTTT CASKGTGVISNQPQHF TRBD1 TRBV27 NA 16 TRBJ1-5
TGTGCCACCAGGGACAGGGATCAAAAGACCCAGTACTTC CATRDRDQKTQYF TRBD1 TRBV15 few 13 TRBJ2-5
TGTGCCACCAGCCTATCCGGGTCTTCGACTGGGGCCAACGTCCTGACTTTC CATSLSGSSTGANVLTF NA TRBV24-1 NA 17 TRBJ2-6
TGCGCCAGCAGCCAGAGGGTTTACTACGAGCAGTACTTC CASSQRVYYEQYF NA TRBV4-3 NA 13 TRBJ2-7
TGCGCCAGCAGTACTATCGGACAGGGGAGAGAAAAACTGTTTTTT CASSTIGQGREKLFF TRBD1 TRBV5-1 NA 15 TRBJ1-4
TGTGCCAGCAGGTTCCGGGACAGGGAGGAAGAGACCCAGTACTTC CASRFRDREEETQYF TRBD1 TRBV6-5 NA 15 TRBJ2-5
TGCGCCAGCAGCTGGACCTCTAGCGGGAACAATGAGCAGTTCTTC CASSWTSSGNNEQFF TRBD2 TRBV5-1 few 15 TRBJ2-1
TGCAGTGCTAAACGGACTGGCGGGAGATCAGAGACCCAGTACTTC CSAKRTGGRSETQYF TRBD2 TRBV20-1 NA 15 TRBJ2-5
TGTGCCAGCAGCTTAGCGACAGGGGGATATCAGCCCCAGCATTTT CASSLATGGYQPQHF TRBD1 TRBV7-9 few 15 TRBJ1-5
TGCAGTGCTAGAAGGCTAGCGGGGGCCCCCGAGCAGTACTTC CSARRLAGAPEQYF TRBD2 TRBV20-1 NA 14 TRBJ2-7